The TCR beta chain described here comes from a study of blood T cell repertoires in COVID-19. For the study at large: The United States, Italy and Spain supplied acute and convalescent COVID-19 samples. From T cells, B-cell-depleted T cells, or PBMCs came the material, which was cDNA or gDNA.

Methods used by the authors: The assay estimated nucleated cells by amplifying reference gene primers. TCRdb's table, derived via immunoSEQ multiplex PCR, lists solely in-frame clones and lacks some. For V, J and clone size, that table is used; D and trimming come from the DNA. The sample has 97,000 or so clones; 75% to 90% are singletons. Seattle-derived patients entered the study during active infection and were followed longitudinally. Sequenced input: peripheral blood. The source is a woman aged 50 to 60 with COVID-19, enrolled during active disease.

CDR3 nucleotide sequence: TGTGCCAGTAGTACCCGGGGGGGGTTTAACGGGGAGCTGTTTTTT. It specifies CASSTRGGFNGELFF. The rearrangement joins TRBV19 to TRBJ2-2; 8 bases map to TRBD2. From germline, CDR1 is LNHDA and CDR2 SQIVND (reference sequence). This CDR3 has 15 residues. V lost 4 bases to trimming and J lost 7 bases; unmatched junction nucleotides: 8.